A selection of T cell receptor beta chains follows, all from one sample in a study of cytomegalovirus exposure and HLA in healthy donors. TCRdb's table, derived via immunoSEQ multiplex PCR, lists solely in-frame clones and lacks some. In the table there are roughly 97,000 clones, around 9.1% of which are singletons. The specimen sequenced was PBMCs. These receptors were obtained from a man aged 35 to 55 in good health and CMV-seropositive. The CDR3 runs from the conserved cysteine through the conserved F or W. D genes are given only for firm matches. Clone size appears in some rows only: once, few, many, or a class for an expanded clone.

d_call cdr3_length clone_size j_call v_call cdr3_nt cdr3_aa
NA 16 NA TRBJ2-3 TRBV27 TGTGCCAGCAGTCGGGGAGTCACCACTAGCACAGATACGCAGTATTTT CASSRGVTTSTDTQYF
NA 15 few TRBJ2-7 TRBV7-6 TGTGCCAGCAGCTTAACCGGGAGCGAGGTTTTCGAGCAGTACTTC CASSLTGSEVFEQYF
NA 12 NA TRBJ1-3 TRBV28 TGTGCCAGTTTTACAGGCCGGAACACCATATATTTT CASFTGRNTIYF
TRBD2 15 NA TRBJ2-2 TRBV2 TGTGCCAGCAGTGATATCGGGGGGGACGCCGGGGAGCTGTTTTTT CASSDIGGDAGELFF
TRBD1 16 NA TRBJ1-4 TRBV4-3 TGCGCCAGCAGCCAGGCCCGGGACAGGGGGAATGAAAAACTGTTTTTT CASSQARDRGNEKLFF
TRBD1 14 many TRBJ1-1 TRBV10-2 TGCGCCAGCAGCTGGACAGGGGCGGACACTGAAGCTTTCTTT CASSWTGADTEAFF
TRBD2 15 NA TRBJ2-3 TRBV6-6 TGTGCCAGCAGTTATTCGGGGGGGAGCACAGATACGCAGTATTTT CASSYSGGSTDTQYF
NA 17 NA TRBJ1-5 TRBV21-1 TGTGCCAGCAGCGGCCCGGGACAGGGCACCCCGAATCAGCCCCAGCATTTT CASSGPGQGTPNQPQHF
NA 14 NA TRBJ1-1 TRBV4-2 TGTGCCAGCAGCCCCGGGACACCGAACACTGAAGCTTTCTTT CASSPGTPNTEAFF
TRBD2 17 NA TRBJ2-2 TRBV13 TGTGCCAGCAGCTTAGGACTAGCGGGACTCCTTACCGGGGAGCTGTTTTTT CASSLGLAGLLTGELFF
TRBD2 16 NA TRBJ2-2 TRBV27 TGTGCCAGCGGACCAGGACTAGCGGGTAACACCGGGGAGCTGTTTTTT CASGPGLAGNTGELFF
NA 18 NA TRBJ2-1 TRBV7-8 TGTGCCAGCAGCTTGGGGCGGGGGCGGAGAGTGAGGGACAATGAGCAGTTCTTC CASSLGRGRRVRDNEQFF
NA 16 few TRBJ2-1 TRBV29-1 TGCAGCGTTGGTCGGGAGCGGACCATTCGATACAATGAGCAGTTCTTC CSVGRERTIRYNEQFF
NA 15 NA TRBJ1-3 TRBV4-3 TGCGCCAGCAGCCAAGATCTAACTATTCGAAACACCATATATTTT CASSQDLTIRNTIYF
TRBD1 15 few TRBJ1-5 TRBV6-6 TGTGCCAGCAGGGGGACAGGGTCCCGCAATCAGCCCCAGCATTTT CASRGTGSRNQPQHF
TRBD1 18 NA TRBJ2-6 TRBV27 TGTGCCAGCAGTTCTACAGGGGGCATAATAGTTGGGGCCAACGTCCTGACTTTC CASSSTGGIIVGANVLTF
NA 15 NA TRBJ2-1 TRBV4-2 TGTGCCAGCAGCCAAGACCCGGGACTCTTCAATGAGCAGTTCTTC CASSQDPGLFNEQFF
NA 14 NA TRBJ1-2 TRBV19 TGTGCCAGTAGTCCTCAGGGAGGGGTATTTGGCTACACCTTC CASSPQGGVFGYTF
TRBD1 17 NA TRBJ2-5 TRBV4-1 TGCGCCAGCAGCCAAGACGGGGCAGGGGGCCATTTGGAGACCCAGTACTTC CASSQDGAGGHLETQYF
TRBD2 22 few TRBJ2-7 TRBV15 TGTGCCACCAGCAGAGACCGGGACAGGGGACTAGCGGGAGGGGGCCAGGGGTGGGAGCAGTACTTC CATSRDRDRGLAGGGQGWEQYF
TRBD1 14 NA TRBJ2-1 TRBV19 TGTGCCAGTATGAGGGGGCAGGGCCACAATGAGCAGTTCTTC CASMRGQGHNEQFF
NA 14 NA TRBJ2-2 TRBV6-6 TGTGCCAGCAGTTACGGGGGGTCGGCCGGGGAGCTGTTTTTT CASSYGGSAGELFF
NA 15 NA TRBJ2-3 TRBV5-1 TGCGCCAGCAGCTACAACAATGAGGGCACAGATACGCAGTATTTT CASSYNNEGTDTQYF
TRBD2 12 NA TRBJ2-2 TRBV29-1 TGCAGCGTTGACGGGGGGGGCGGGGAGCTGTTTTTT CSVDGGGGELFF
TRBD2 19 few TRBJ2-7 TRBV28 TGTGCCAGCAGTACCCCCAGGGGATTAGCGGGAGGCACTCCCTACGAGCAGTACTTC CASSTPRGLAGGTPYEQYF
NA 14 few TRBJ2-3 TRBV11-2 TGTGCCAGCAGCTTAGGTCTAGCCCCAGATACGCAGTATTTT CASSLGLAPDTQYF
NA 14 NA TRBJ1-4 TRBV28 TGTGCCAGCAGTTTAACCCACCAACGGGAAAAACTGTTTTTT CASSLTHQREKLFF
NA 14 NA TRBJ1-1 TRBV6-5 TGTGCCAGCAGTTACTCGACGCAGACGGGGTCGACTTTCTTT CASSYSTQTGSTFF
TRBD2 14 NA TRBJ2-1 TRBV11-3 TGTGCCAGCAGCTCTAGCGGGAGGGCCAGTGAGCAGTTCTTC CASSSSGRASEQFF